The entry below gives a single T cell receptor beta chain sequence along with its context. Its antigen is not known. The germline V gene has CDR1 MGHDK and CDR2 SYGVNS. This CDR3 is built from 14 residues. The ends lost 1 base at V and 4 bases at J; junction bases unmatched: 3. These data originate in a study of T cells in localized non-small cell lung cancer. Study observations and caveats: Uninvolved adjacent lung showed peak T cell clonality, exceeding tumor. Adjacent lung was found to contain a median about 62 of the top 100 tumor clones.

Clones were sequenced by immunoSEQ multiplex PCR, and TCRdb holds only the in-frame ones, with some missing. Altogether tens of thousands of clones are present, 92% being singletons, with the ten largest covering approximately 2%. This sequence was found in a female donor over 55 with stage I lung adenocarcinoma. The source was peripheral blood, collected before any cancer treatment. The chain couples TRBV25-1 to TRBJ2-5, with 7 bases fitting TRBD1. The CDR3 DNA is TGTGCCAGCAGTGAATCCCGGGACAGAGAGACCCAGTACTTC. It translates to CASSESRDRETQYF.